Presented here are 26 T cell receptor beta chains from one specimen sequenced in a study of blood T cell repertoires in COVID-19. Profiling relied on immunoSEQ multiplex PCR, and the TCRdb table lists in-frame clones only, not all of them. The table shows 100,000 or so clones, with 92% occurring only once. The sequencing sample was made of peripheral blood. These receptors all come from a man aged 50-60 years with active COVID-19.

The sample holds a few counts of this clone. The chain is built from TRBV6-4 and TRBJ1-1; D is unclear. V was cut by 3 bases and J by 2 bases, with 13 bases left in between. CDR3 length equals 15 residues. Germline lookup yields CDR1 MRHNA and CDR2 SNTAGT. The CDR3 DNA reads TGTGCCAGCAGTGAGGAGGGATTTGGAAACACTGAAGCTTTCTTT. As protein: CASSEEGFGNTEAFF.

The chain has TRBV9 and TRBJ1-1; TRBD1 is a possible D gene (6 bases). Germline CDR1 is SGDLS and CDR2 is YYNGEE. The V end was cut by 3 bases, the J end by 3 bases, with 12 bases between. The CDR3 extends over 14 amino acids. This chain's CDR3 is CASSAGTSDTEAFF. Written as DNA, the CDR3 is TGTGCCAGCAGCGCAGGGACAAGTGACACTGAAGCTTTCTTT.

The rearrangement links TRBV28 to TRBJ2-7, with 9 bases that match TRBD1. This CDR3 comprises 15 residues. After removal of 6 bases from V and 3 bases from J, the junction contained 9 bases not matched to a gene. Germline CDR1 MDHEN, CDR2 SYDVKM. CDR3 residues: CASSPGTGMIYEQYF. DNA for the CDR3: TGTGCCAGCAGCCCAGGGACAGGGATGATCTACGAGCAGTACTTC.

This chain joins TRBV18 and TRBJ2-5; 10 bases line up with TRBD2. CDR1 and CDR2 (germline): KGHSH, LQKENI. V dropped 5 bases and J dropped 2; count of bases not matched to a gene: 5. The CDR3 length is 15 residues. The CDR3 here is CASSRTSGTQETQYF. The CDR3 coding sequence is TGTGCCAGCTCAAGGACTAGCGGCACTCAAGAGACCCAGTACTTC.

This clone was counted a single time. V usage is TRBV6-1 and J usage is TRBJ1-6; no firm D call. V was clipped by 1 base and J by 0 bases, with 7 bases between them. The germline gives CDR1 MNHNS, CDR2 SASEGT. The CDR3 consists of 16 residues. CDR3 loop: CASSEGRSSYNSPLHF. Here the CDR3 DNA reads TGTGCCAGCAGTGAAGGGAGAAGCTCCTATAATTCACCCCTCCACTTT.

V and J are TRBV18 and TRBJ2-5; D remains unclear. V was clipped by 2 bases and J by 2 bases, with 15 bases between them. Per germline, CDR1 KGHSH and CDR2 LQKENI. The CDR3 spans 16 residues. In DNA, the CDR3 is TGTGCCAGCTCACCAAGGAGATCAGCTCAACAAGAGACCCAGTACTTC. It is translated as CASSPRRSAQQETQYF.

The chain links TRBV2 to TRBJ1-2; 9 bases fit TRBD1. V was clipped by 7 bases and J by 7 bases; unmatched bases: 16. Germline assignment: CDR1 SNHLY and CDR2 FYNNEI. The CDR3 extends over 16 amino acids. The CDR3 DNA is TGTGCCAGCACTACTTATAAGGACAGGGGTTTGGCTGGCTACACCTTC. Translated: CASTTYKDRGLAGYTF.

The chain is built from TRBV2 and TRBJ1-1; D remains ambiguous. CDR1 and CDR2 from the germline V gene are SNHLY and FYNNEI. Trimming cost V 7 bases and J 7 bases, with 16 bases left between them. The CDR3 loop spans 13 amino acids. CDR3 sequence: CASKPPGPDEAFF. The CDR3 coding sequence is TGTGCCAGCAAACCGCCAGGCCCGGATGAAGCTTTCTTT.

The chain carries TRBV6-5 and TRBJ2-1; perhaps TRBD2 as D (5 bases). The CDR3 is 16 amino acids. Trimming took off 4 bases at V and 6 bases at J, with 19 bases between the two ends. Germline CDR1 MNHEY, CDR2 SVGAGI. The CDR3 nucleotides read TGTGCCAGCAGTTCCTCTCGGGCCCGGGGTATCAATGAGCAGTTCTTC. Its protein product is CASSSSRARGINEQFF.

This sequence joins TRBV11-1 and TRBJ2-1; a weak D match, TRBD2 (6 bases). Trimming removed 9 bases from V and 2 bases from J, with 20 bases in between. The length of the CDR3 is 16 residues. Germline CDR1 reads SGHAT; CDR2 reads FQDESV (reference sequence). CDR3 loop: CASSQAYTSTYNEQFF. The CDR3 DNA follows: TGTGCCAGTTCACAGGCGTATACTAGCACCTACAATGAGCAGTTCTTC.

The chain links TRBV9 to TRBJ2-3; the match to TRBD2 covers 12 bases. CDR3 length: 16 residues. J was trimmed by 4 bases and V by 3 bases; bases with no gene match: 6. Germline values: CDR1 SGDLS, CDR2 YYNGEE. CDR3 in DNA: TGTGCCAGCAGCGCCCGACTAGCGGGAGCTTCAGATACGCAGTATTTT. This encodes CASSARLAGASDTQYF.

CDR3: CASSQPASGRAADTQYF. The CDR3 coding sequence is TGTGCCAGCAGCCAGCCCGCTAGCGGGAGGGCGGCAGATACGCAGTATTTT. The J gene is TRBJ2-3, the V gene TRBV3-1 (or the pseudogene TRBV3-2), with 12 bases aligning to TRBD2. V gave up 3 bases and J gave up 4 bases; unmatched junction bases: 8. In germline, CDR1 is LGHDT, CDR2 YNNKEL (reference sequence). The CDR3 length is 17 residues.

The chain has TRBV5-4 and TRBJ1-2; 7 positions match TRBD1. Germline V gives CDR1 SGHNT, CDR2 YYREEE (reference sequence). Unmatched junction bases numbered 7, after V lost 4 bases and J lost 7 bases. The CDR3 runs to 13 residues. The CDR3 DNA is TGTGCCAGCAGCACCGGGACAGAGGGTGGCTACACCTTC. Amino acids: CASSTGTEGGYTF.

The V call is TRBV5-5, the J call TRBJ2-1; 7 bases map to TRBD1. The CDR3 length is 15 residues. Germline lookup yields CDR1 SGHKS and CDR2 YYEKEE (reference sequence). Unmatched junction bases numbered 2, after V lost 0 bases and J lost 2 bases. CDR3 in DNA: TGTGCCAGCAGCTTGGGACAGGGCACCTACAATGAGCAGTTCTTC. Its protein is CASSLGQGTYNEQFF.

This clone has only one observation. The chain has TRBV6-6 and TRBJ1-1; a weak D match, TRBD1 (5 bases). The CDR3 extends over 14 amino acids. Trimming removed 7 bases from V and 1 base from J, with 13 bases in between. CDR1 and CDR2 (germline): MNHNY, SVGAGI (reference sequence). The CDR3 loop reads CASTTGVSNTEAFF. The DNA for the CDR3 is TGTGCCAGCACTACGGGGGTCTCGAACACTGAAGCTTTCTTT.

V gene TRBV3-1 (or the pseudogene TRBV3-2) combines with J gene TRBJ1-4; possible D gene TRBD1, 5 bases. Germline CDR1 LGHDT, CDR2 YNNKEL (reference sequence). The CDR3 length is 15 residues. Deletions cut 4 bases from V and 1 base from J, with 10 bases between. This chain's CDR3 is CASSRPGGTNEKLFF. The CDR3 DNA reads TGTGCCAGCAGCCGGCCGGGGGGAACTAATGAAAAACTGTTTTTT.

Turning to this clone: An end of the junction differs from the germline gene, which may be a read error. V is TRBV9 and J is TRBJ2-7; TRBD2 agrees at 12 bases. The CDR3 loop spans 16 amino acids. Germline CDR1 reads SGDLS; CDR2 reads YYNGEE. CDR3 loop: CANSVGRTSGKDEQYF. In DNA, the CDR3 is TGTGCCAACAGCGTAGGCCGGACTAGCGGGAAGGACGAGCAGTACTTC. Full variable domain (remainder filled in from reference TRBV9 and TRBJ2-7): DSGVTQTPKHLITATGQRVTLRCSPRSGDLSVYWYQQSLDQGLQFLIQYYNGEERAKGNILERFSAQQFPDLHSELNLSSLELGDSALYFCANSVGRTSGKDEQYFGPGTRLTVT.

CDR3 coding DNA: TGTGCCAGTAGTAATCTGGCAGGCTCCTACAATGAGCAGTTCTTC. Translation gives CASSNLAGSYNEQFF. V gene TRBV19 combines with J gene TRBJ2-1; D is ambiguous. The CDR3 totals 15 residues. V lost 4 bases, J lost 0 bases, and 10 bases lay in between. Per the germline V gene, CDR1 is LNHDA and CDR2 is SQIVND (reference sequence).

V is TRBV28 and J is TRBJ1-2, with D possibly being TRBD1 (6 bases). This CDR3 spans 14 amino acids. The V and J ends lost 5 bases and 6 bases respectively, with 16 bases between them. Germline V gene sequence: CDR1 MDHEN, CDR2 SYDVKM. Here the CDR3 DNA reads TGTGCCAGCAGTAACCCGGGACACCAGCATGGCTACACCTTC. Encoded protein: CASSNPGHQHGYTF.

The CDR3: CASSQQGGSGNTIYF. CDR3 DNA sequence: TGTGCCAGCAGCCAACAGGGCGGCTCTGGAAACACCATATATTTT. The chain uses TRBV11-3 and TRBJ1-3; D perhaps matches TRBD1 (6 bases). Trimming left V 5 bases short and J 0 bases short, with 11 bases between. Germline CDR1 is SGHNT and CDR2 is YENEEA. The CDR3 loop spans 15 amino acids.

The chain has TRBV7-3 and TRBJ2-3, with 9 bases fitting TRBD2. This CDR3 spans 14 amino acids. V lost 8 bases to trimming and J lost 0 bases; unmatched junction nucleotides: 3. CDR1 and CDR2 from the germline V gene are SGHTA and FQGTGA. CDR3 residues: CASGSGGSTDTQYF. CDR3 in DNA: TGTGCCAGCGGGAGCGGGGGGAGCACAGATACGCAGTATTTT.

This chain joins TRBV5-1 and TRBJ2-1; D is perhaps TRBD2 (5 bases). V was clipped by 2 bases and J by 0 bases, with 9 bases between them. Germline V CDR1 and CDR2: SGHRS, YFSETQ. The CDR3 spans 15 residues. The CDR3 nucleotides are TGCGCCAGCAGCTTAAAAGCGGACTCCTACAATGAGCAGTTCTTC. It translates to CASSLKADSYNEQFF.

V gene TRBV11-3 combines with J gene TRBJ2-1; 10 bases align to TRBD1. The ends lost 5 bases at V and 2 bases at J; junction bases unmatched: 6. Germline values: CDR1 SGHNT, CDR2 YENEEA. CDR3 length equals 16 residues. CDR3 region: CASSQEGTGAYNEQFF. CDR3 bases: TGTGCCAGCAGCCAGGAGGGGACAGGGGCCTACAATGAGCAGTTCTTC. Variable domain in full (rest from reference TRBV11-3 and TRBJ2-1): EAGVVQSPRYKIIEKKQPVAFWCNPISGHNTLYWYLQNLGQGPELLIRYENEEAVDDSQLPKDRFSAERLKGVDSTLKIQPAELGDSAVYLCASSQEGTGAYNEQFFGPGTRLTVL.

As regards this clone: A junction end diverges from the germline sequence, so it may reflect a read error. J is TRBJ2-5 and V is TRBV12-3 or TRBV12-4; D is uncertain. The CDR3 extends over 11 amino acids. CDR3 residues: CASSFASKLNF. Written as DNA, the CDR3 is TGTGCCAGCAGTTTTGCTAGTAAGCTAAACTTC.

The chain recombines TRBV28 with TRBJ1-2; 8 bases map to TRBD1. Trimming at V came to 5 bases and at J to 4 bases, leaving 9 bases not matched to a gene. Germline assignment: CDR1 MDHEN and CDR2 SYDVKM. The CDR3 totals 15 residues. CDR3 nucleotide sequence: TGTGCCAGCAGTCCCAGGACAGGGATCGTCTATGGCTACACCTTC. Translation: CASSPRTGIVYGYTF.

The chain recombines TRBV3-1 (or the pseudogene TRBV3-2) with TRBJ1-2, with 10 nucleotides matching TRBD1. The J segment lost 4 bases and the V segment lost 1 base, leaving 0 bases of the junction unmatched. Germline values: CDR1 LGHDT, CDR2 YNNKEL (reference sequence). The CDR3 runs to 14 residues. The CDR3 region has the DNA TGTGCCAGCAGCCAAGGGACAGGGGGCTATGGCTACACCTTC. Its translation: CASSQGTGGYGYTF.